Described below is a single T cell receptor beta chain sequence and its context. Its recognized antigen is unknown. Base qualities are not provided; no much larger clone lies one nucleotide away. During the collection period, no infections or other immune events were recorded for the healthy donors. Blood repertoires from healthy donors were used as a training cohort for calibrating time-dependent variance in a beta-binomial model of differential abundance of T-cell clones. There were roughly 10 healthy donors in the training cohort, of whom 3 were female and 7 were male. On average the donors were around 39 years old, and their ages spanned 29 to 64 years. Whole blood, obtained from a commercial supplier, was collected from each healthy donor at three time points spaced approximately 15 days apart. Genomic DNA was extracted from unsorted whole blood for immunosequencing. TCRbeta CDR3 regions were profiled with the immunoSEQ Assay using bias-controlled multiplex PCR amplification of genomic DNA. Concerning the study's data processing: The absolute abundance of each unique TCRbeta CDR3 region was quantified after sequences were collapsed and filtered. Differential abundance was assessed using a binomial (Fisher-equivalent) model and a beta-binomial model in which time-dependent variance fitted from healthy donors was added. Any clone with fewer than 5 combined templates was excluded, and a clone was called differentially abundant if its Benjamini-Hochberg FDR was below 0.01. Beta-binomial variance was modeled as a function of total template count across the two samples using the form v = (b*log(k)+a)^2. TCRdb re-hosts the immuneACCESS table, in-frame sequences only. Its copies lack some clones; in the studies checked, an unresolved V gene accounts for under half of them, and the cause for the rest is not known. D and trimming were read from the DNA, whereas the V and J calls and clone size are those reported in that table. This sample lists some 80,000 clones; around 90% were detected once. 7.3% of the sample is taken by the ten largest.

The data were obtained in a study of identifying expanded T cells in peripheral blood (dated by TCRdb to between 2018 and 2020). About the study as a whole: Technical replicates were generated by sequencing separate aliquots of the same genomic DNA pool, and four replicates were compared pairwise. Overall study outcomes, separate from this receptor: It was expected by the authors that biological variance in healthy repertoires might increase further over much longer intervals, such as months to years. For all healthy donors, the variance in clone template counts between approximately 2-week samples rose significantly as total template count increased. Both the number of clones called differentially abundant and the false-positive rate were significantly reduced by the beta-binomial model across all healthy-donor time intervals. Between technical replicates the binomial model flagged roughly 1.1 differentially abundant clones, whereas over about 2 weeks the binomial model flagged about 16.4 and over about 4 weeks 19 to 20.

The CDR3 measures 16 amino acids from cysteine to phenylalanine. Only the CDR3 part of the read is kept: 48 bases, read in frame from the first base. Trimming accounts for 2 bases at V and 7 bases at J, while the number of junction bases matched to no gene is 10. CDR1 and CDR2 (MNHNS, SASEGT) derive from the germline V gene. The receptor chain draws on TRBV6-1 and TRBJ2-1, and 8 junctional nucleotides match TRBD1. Sample: blood. The TCR was taken from a person aged 18 to 75 in good health. The CDR3 corresponds to CASSERGAGGRNEQFF. The sequenced DNA: TGTGCCAGCAGTGAAAGAGGGGCAGGGGGCCGGAATGAGCAGTTCTTC.